The T cell receptor beta chain under discussion was sequenced for a study of regulatory T cells in long-lasting Graves disease. Sequencing libraries for TCR beta were prepared with iRepertoire HTBI primers and Arm-PCR of CDR3 regions. TCRdb re-called the multiplex PCR reads with MiXCR, one entry per CDR3 protein. Found here are 400,000 to 450,000 distinct CDR3 sequences, about a sixth of them singletons; the top ten hold roughly 10%. This clonotype has just a few counts. The time point was: newly diagnosed GD, antithyroid drugs for less than 3 months. TCR sequences were obtained from RNA taken from PBMCs. The V and J ends lost 4 bases and 5 bases, in that order; junction bases with no gene match: 8. CDR3 size: 15 residues. These same data were also listed under a study on T cells in Graves' hyperthyroidism and ophthalmopathy.

Source: peripheral blood mononuclear cells (PBMCs), taken at new diagnosis, from a patient treated with antithyroid drugs. The chain has TRBV12-3 or TRBV12-4 and TRBJ1-5, with TRBD1 matching 7 bases. This clonotype was sampled from a woman under 40 with Graves disease. In DNA, the CDR3 is TGTGCCAGCAGTTACGACAGGGTTTATCATCAGCCCCAGCATTTT. This gives the protein CASSYDRVYHQPQHF.